The rows below give T cell receptor beta chains drawn from one sample of a study of T cells in localized non-small cell lung cancer. Profiling relied on immunoSEQ multiplex PCR, and the TCRdb table lists in-frame clones only, not all of them. The sample consists of roughly 2,700 clones, roughly 29% of them appearing once. Sequencing used normal lung tissue next to the tumor, obtained before any cancer treatment. Receptors were obtained from a man aged 35-69 years with stage I lung adenocarcinoma. Each CDR3 is given with its conserved first and last residue. D genes are given only for firm matches. Only some rows state a clone size, as once, few, many or a class for expanded clones.

V gene	J gene	D gene	clone size	CDR3 protein	CDR3 DNA
TRBV19	TRBJ2-3	TRBD2	.	CASSTGLALITDTQYF	TGTGCCAGTAGTACGGGACTAGCTCTGATAACAGATACGCAGTATTTT
TRBV11-3	TRBJ2-2	.	few	CASSLGRDTGELFF	TGTGCCAGCAGCTTAGGGCGGGACACCGGGGAGCTGTTTTTT
TRBV10-2	TRBJ1-3	.	.	CASSDARGNTIYF	TGCGCCAGCAGTGATGCCCGTGGAAACACCATATATTTT
TRBV11-3	TRBJ2-3	TRBD2	medium-sized	CASSQGIGTSGRAEDTQYF	TGTGCCAGCAGTCAAGGTATCGGGACTAGCGGGAGGGCCGAGGATACGCAGTATTTT
TRBV11-3	TRBJ2-1	TRBD2	.	CASSFNSAGGPGEQFF	TGTGCCAGCAGCTTTAACTCAGCGGGAGGGCCCGGTGAGCAGTTCTTC
TRBV28	TRBJ2-4	.	.	CASSSLSYSGKLAKNIQYF	TGTGCCAGCAGTTCCCTTAGTTACAGCGGAAAACTAGCCAAAAACATTCAGTACTTC
TRBV19	TRBJ2-3	.	.	CASSIVSGGADTQYF	TGTGCCAGTAGTATCGTGAGCGGCGGAGCAGATACGCAGTATTTT
TRBV29-1	TRBJ2-1	.	.	CSGTKYYNEQFF	TGCAGCGGGACTAAGTACTACAATGAGCAGTTCTTC
TRBV7-8	TRBJ1-1	.	medium-sized	CASSSLTDTEAFF	TGTGCCAGCAGCTCCCTGACAGACACTGAAGCTTTCTTT
TRBV6-8	TRBJ1-3	.	.	CASSYSGVSGNTIYF	TGTGCCAGCAGTTACTCGGGGGTCTCTGGAAACACCATATATTTT
TRBV6-8	TRBJ1-5	TRBD1	.	CASSPGQGGMGNQPQHF	TGTGCCAGCTCACCGGGACAGGGCGGCATGGGCAATCAGCCCCAGCATTTT
TRBV9	TRBJ1-3	.	few	CASSIQGVRGSGNTIYF	TGTGCCAGCAGCATTCAAGGGGTGCGAGGCTCTGGAAACACCATATATTTT
TRBV14	TRBJ2-3	TRBD2	once	CASSQGHIGFTAGGPRDTQYF	TGTGCCAGCAGCCAAGGCCATATCGGCTTCACAGCGGGAGGGCCGAGAGATACGCAGTATTTT
TRBV7-2	TRBJ2-2	.	.	CASSRVRSGELFF	TGTGCCAGCAGCCGAGTGAGATCCGGGGAGCTGTTTTTT
TRBV18	TRBJ2-1	.	.	CASSPPGASEQFF	TGTGCCAGCTCACCACCAGGGGCATCCGAGCAGTTCTTC
TRBV5-1	TRBJ2-7	TRBD2	.	CASSSGLAGVEQYF	TGCGCCAGCAGCTCGGGACTAGCGGGAGTAGAGCAGTACTTC
TRBV18	TRBJ2-1	.	few	CASSPGSRNEQFF	TGTGCCAGCTCACCCGGCAGTCGCAATGAGCAGTTCTTC
TRBV9	TRBJ2-1	TRBD2	.	CASSVVGLSNEQFF	TGTGCCAGCAGCGTAGTGGGACTATCCAATGAGCAGTTCTTC
TRBV11-3	TRBJ2-7	.	.	CASSLGPGGAYEQYF	TGTGCCAGCAGCTTAGGCCCTGGTGGGGCCTACGAGCAGTACTTC
TRBV27	TRBJ1-5	.	.	CASAEGGQPQHF	TGTGCCAGCGCCGAGGGAGGTCAGCCCCAGCATTTT
TRBV11-3	TRBJ1-1	.	medium-sized	CASSPMGGRNTEAFF	TGTGCCAGCAGCCCCATGGGGGGGCGGAACACTGAAGCTTTCTTT
TRBV19	TRBJ2-2	TRBD2	few	CASSLPGLAGGRNTGELFF	TGTGCCAGTAGTCTCCCGGGACTAGCGGGAGGTCGAAACACCGGGGAGCTGTTTTTT
TRBV11-3	TRBJ2-7	.	few	CASSRKGAAYEQYF	TGTGCCAGCAGCCGAAAGGGAGCCGCCTACGAGCAGTACTTC
TRBV9	TRBJ1-5	.	few	CASNQDSTKVSPQHF	TGTGCCAGCAACCAGGACAGCACAAAGGTCTCGCCCCAGCATTTT
TRBV6-8	TRBJ2-2	.	large	CASSSLQGETGELFF	TGTGCCAGCAGTTCCCTCCAAGGGGAGACCGGGGAGCTGTTTTTT
TRBV30	TRBJ2-5	TRBD2	.	CAWKKAGVTRQTQYF	TGTGCCTGGAAGAAAGCGGGGGTTACACGGCAGACCCAGTACTTC
TRBV11-3	TRBJ2-3	.	few	CASRLVGGGTDTQYF	TGTGCCAGCCGTTTGGTTGGGGGAGGCACAGATACGCAGTATTTT
TRBV19	TRBJ2-1	.	few	CASTGFYNEQFF	TGTGCCAGTACGGGGTTCTACAATGAGCAGTTCTTC
TRBV11-3	TRBJ1-1	TRBD1	.	CASSSHGQGPNTEAFF	TGTGCCAGCAGCTCCCACGGACAGGGCCCGAACACTGAAGCTTTCTTT
TRBV7-6	TRBJ2-1	TRBD2	few	CASSLGTSGISYEQFF	TGTGCCAGCAGCTTAGGGACTAGCGGGATTAGCTATGAGCAGTTCTTC
TRBV9	TRBJ2-3	.	.	CASSPQWAGTDTQYF	TGTGCCAGCAGCCCCCAATGGGCTGGCACAGATACGCAGTATTTT
TRBV6-8	TRBJ1-2	.	few	CASSDPTAAYGYTF	TGTGCCAGCAGCGACCCGACAGCAGCCTATGGCTACACCTTC
TRBV5-1	TRBJ1-4	.	.	CASSRDSLEGEKLFF	TGCGCCAGCAGCCGGGACTCCTTGGAAGGTGAAAAACTGTTTTTT
TRBV11-3	TRBJ2-3	TRBD2	few	CASSLGGRTYTDTQYF	TGTGCCAGCAGCTTGGGCGGGAGGACGTACACAGATACGCAGTATTTT
TRBV19	TRBJ1-2	TRBD1	.	CASSSTWTGDYGYTF	TGTGCCAGTAGCAGTACTTGGACAGGGGACTATGGCTACACCTTC
TRBV19	TRBJ2-2	.	.	CASRPPSGELFF	TGTGCCAGTAGGCCTCCTTCTGGGGAGCTGTTTTTT
TRBV5-1	TRBJ2-1	TRBD2	.	CASSYISGAAYNEQFF	TGCGCCAGCAGCTACATTAGCGGGGCGGCCTACAATGAGCAGTTCTTC
TRBV29-1	TRBJ1-1	TRBD1	few	CSVRQGLSTEAFF	TGCAGCGTCCGACAGGGGTTGAGCACTGAAGCTTTCTTT
TRBV4-1	TRBJ2-3	TRBD2	few	CASSLLAGGRTDTQYF	TGCGCCAGCAGCCTTCTAGCGGGAGGGCGAACAGATACGCAGTATTTT
TRBV10-3	TRBJ2-3	TRBD2	.	CAISSGGEGRTDTQYF	TGTGCCATCAGCTCCGGGGGGGAGGGCCGCACAGATACGCAGTATTTT
TRBV11-3	TRBJ1-2	.	.	CASSRALLGYDGYTF	TGTGCCAGCAGCAGAGCGCTTTTGGGGTATGATGGCTACACCTTC
TRBV10-1	TRBJ2-1	TRBD2	.	CASSLTGTSGSRQFF	TGCGCCAGCAGTCTTACCGGGACTAGCGGGAGTCGCCAGTTCTTC
TRBV6-8	TRBJ2-6	TRBD1	.	CASTVDRDGSGSGANVLTF	TGTGCCAGCACCGTTGACAGGGACGGATCAGGTTCTGGGGCCAACGTCCTGACTTTC
TRBV11-3	TRBJ1-1	.	.	CASSGTGTMNTEAFF	TGTGCCAGCAGCGGAACAGGGACCATGAACACTGAAGCTTTCTTT
TRBV14	TRBJ2-2	.	.	CATSLGDTSTGELFF	TGTGCCACCTCCCTGGGGGACACTTCCACCGGGGAGCTGTTTTTT
TRBV19	TRBJ2-5	.	.	CASSIGDTLGETQYF	TGTGCCAGTAGTATTGGGGACACCTTGGGGGAGACCCAGTACTTC